This T cell receptor (beta chain) was sequenced during a study of human T cells and chemical hapten exposure (dated by TCRdb to the early 2020s). Notes on the research overall: Libraries were pooled for sequencing, and variation in per-sample TCR yields was attributed mainly to small differences in library volumes within the pool. In alopecia patients, the study followed how the peripheral blood TCR repertoire changed in vivo over primary and secondary sensitization to diphenylcyclopropenone (DPC), a hapten. For every blood RNA sample, sequencing covered both the TCR alpha and TCR beta chains. The research as a whole found: DPC sensitization did not change the number of TCRs with a frequency above 1 in 1000, and there was no evidence of changes in global repertoire structure. After repeated subsampling, changes were observed in the strength of the expansion versus patch-test correlation and in the threshold at which the correlation became significant.

The CDR3 has 12 amino acids, counting the end cysteine and phenylalanine. Here the CDR3 DNA is all that survives: 36 bases in frame from base 1. The CDR1 and CDR2 encoded by the germline V gene (reference sequence) are DFQATT and SNEGSKA. To prepare the library, 5' RACE was applied. The instrument given in TCRdb is Illumina MiSeq. During library preparation, unique molecular identifiers were attached to individual cDNA molecules so that TCRs could be counted quantitatively and reproducibly. The source study handled its data this way. The median number of TCRs per sample was some 100,000, ranging from 23,224 to 690,600. The Decombinator software suite was used to annotate the V, J and CDR3 of the TCR reads. For the PS versus PT1 abundance plots, all samples were subsampled to the same number of TCRs (28,000). Expanded TCRs were defined as absent before sensitization and observed at least eight times at the 2-week time point. TCRdb passed the public sequencing reads through fastp at Q25 and MiXCR, retaining productive beta sequences. Entries that share a CDR3 protein sequence are merged under the most common genes and DNA. The V and J calls follow TCRdb's processing rather than the paper's. The sample data list 110,000 to 150,000 distinct CDR3 sequences, and about 4% of these were observed just once. The ten largest clonotypes hold over 1.1% of the sample.

Concerning this clonotype itself: Its antigen is not yet known. This clone may be a read error of a much larger clone one base away.

Total RNA was extracted from unfractionated whole blood that had been collected in Tempus Blood RNA tubes. Five healthy volunteers acted as controls for TCR sequencing and had blood drawn at day 0, 2 weeks and 6 weeks. The chain joins TRBV20-1 to TRBJ1-1, with no confidently assigned D gene. The source of this sequence is a female donor in good health. The DNA sequence is as follows: TGCAGTGCTAGGTCGGGTCCGCGTGAAGCTTACTTT. It translates as CSARSGPREAYF.